This TCR beta chain emerged from a study of Graves' ophthalmopathy and Graves' hyperthyroidism. Every ophthalmopathy donor presented moderate-to-severe activity, CAS ≥3, NOSPECS ≥4 and duration under 3 months. Germline V lookup: CDR1 SNHLY, CDR2 FYNNEI. The ends lost 7 bases at V and 2 bases at J; junction bases unmatched: 6. This CDR3 contains 14 residues. Overall study results and limits: Sensitivity reached nearly 71% and specificity under 85% when the model predicted ophthalmopathy progression.

In its sample, this clonotype was seen a few times. Its antigen remains unidentified. As the template, RNA transcripts were used to amplify TCR beta CDR3 regions. The first-round RT-PCR employed HTBI primers together with the Qiagen OneStep RT-PCR kit. A multiplex PCR was then performed as the second round. Via MiXCR, TCRdb re-called the multiplex PCR reads, giving one row per CDR3 protein. This sample yields some 250,000 distinct CDR3 sequences, of which around 50% are seen a single time; roughly 45% belongs to the top ten. The chain carries TRBV2 and TRBJ1-1, with 8 bases lining up with TRBD1. The material sequenced was peripheral blood. The clonotype comes from an adult man with Graves' ophthalmopathy. The CDR3 coding sequence is TGTGCCAGCACCCCCGGACAGGGAAACACTGAAGCTTTCTTT. The encoded protein is CASTPGQGNTEAFF.